Detailed here is one TCR beta chain. The data were taken from a study of blood T cell repertoires in COVID-19. Study details: Acute and convalescent COVID-19 samples came from the United States, Italy and Spain.

The participants were between roughly 18 and 90 years old and came from 20 to 30 US areas. Cohorts were assigned according to the clinical history that participants reported. This CDR3 is built from 14 residues. The V and J ends lost 5 bases and 4 bases respectively, with 12 bases between them. The germline V gene has CDR1 LGHNA and CDR2 YNFKEQ. Assay: immunoSEQ multiplex PCR; the TCRdb copy retains only in-frame clones and omits some. The profile shows about 180,000 clones, approximately 82% of them singletons. The sequenced material came from PBMCs or T cells enriched from blood (not recorded which). The receptor was derived from a man over 45 who had recovered from COVID-19. This chain connects TRBV4-2 to TRBJ1-5; possibly TRBD1 for D (5 bases). CDR3 sequence: CASSGRVGNQPQHF. The CDR3 DNA follows: TGTGCCAGCAGCGGCAGGGTGGGTAATCAGCCCCAGCATTTT.